The rows below give T cell receptor beta chains drawn from one sample of a study of blood T cell repertoires in COVID-19. Clones were sequenced by immunoSEQ multiplex PCR, and TCRdb holds only the in-frame ones, with some missing. The sample shows around 270,000 clones, 80% to 85% of them seen only once. Sequencing was carried out using peripheral blood. The source is a person aged 65 to 85 with COVID-19, enrolled during active disease. Both conserved end residues are part of each CDR3. The order of the fields is D gene, clone size, J gene, V gene, CDR3 protein, CDR3 DNA. A D gene is named only where the DNA matches it firmly. Not every row has a clone size; where given, it reads once, few, many or a size class.

NA NA TRBJ1-1 TRBV27 CASSPLPSGTEAFF TGTGCCAGCAGTCCCCTCCCGAGCGGCACTGAAGCTTTCTTT
NA NA TRBJ1-6 TRBV5-6 CASSLVVSLENSPLHF TGTGCCAGCAGCTTGGTAGTCAGCCTGGAGAATTCACCCCTCCACTTT
NA NA TRBJ2-7 TRBV7-9 CATSRGSSYEQYF TGTGCCACCTCGAGGGGGAGCTCCTACGAGCAGTACTTC
NA NA TRBJ1-4 TRBV19 CASSTYSITNEKLFF TGTGCCAGTAGTACTTACAGCATAACTAATGAAAAACTGTTTTTT
TRBD2 NA TRBJ2-7 TRBV14 CASSQVSGGDYEQYF TGTGCCAGCAGCCAAGTGAGCGGGGGAGACTACGAGCAGTACTTC
NA NA TRBJ1-5 TRBV5-8 CASSLVRTVRYNQPQHF TGTGCCAGCAGCTTGGTCAGAACAGTTAGGTACAATCAGCCCCAGCATTTT
TRBD2 NA TRBJ2-7 TRBV7-2 CASSLALAGVYEQYF TGTGCCAGCAGCTTAGCACTAGCGGGAGTCTACGAGCAGTACTTC
TRBD1 NA TRBJ1-1 TRBV19 CASSPTRTGGVEAFF TGTGCCAGTAGTCCGACTCGGACAGGGGGGGTTGAGGCTTTCTTT
TRBD1 NA TRBJ2-2 TRBV27 CASSTRPTGANTGELFF TGTGCCAGCAGCACACGACCCACAGGGGCGAACACCGGGGAGCTGTTTTTT
TRBD2 NA TRBJ2-5 TRBV9 CASSVGPGRGQETQYF TGTGCCAGCAGCGTCGGTCCCGGGAGGGGACAAGAGACCCAGTACTTC
TRBD1 NA TRBJ1-3 TRBV7-2 CASSSGQGIVNTIYF TGTGCCAGCAGCTCGGGACAGGGTATTGTAAACACCATATATTTT
NA NA TRBJ2-5 TRBV25-1 CASSEQRRIQETQYF TGTGCCAGCAGTGAACAGCGGAGGATCCAAGAGACCCAGTACTTC
TRBD1 NA TRBJ2-2 TRBV3-1/TRBV3-2 CASSLGQTGELFF TGTGCCAGCAGCCTGGGACAGACCGGGGAGCTGTTTTTT
NA NA TRBJ1-3 TRBV28 CASSSLLGGNTIYF TGTGCCAGCAGTTCACTTTTGGGGGGTAACACCATATATTTT
NA NA TRBJ2-3 TRBV19 CASSINQGYTDTQYF TGTGCCAGTAGTATAAACCAGGGGTACACAGATACGCAGTATTTT
NA NA TRBJ2-6 TRBV6-5 CASRLGSSGANVLTF TGTGCCAGCAGACTCGGGAGCTCTGGGGCCAACGTCCTGACTTTC
NA NA TRBJ2-2 TRBV27 CASSLRGLATGELFF TGTGCCAGCAGTTTAAGGGGGTTAGCCACCGGGGAGCTGTTTTTT
NA NA TRBJ2-2 TRBV4-3 CASSQGPGGSNTGELFF TGCGCCAGCAGCCAAGGGCCAGGGGGGTCGAACACCGGGGAGCTGTTTTTT
TRBD1 NA TRBJ2-2 TRBV5-1 CASSVTGVVGTGELFF TGCGCCAGCAGCGTGACAGGGGTGGTCGGCACCGGGGAGCTGTTTTTT
NA many TRBJ2-2 TRBV29-1 CSVDPGGANTGELFF TGCAGCGTGGACCCCGGCGGGGCGAACACCGGGGAGCTGTTTTTT
TRBD2 NA TRBJ2-1 TRBV15 CATSTSPSGGFGEQFF TGTGCCACCAGCACATCCCCTAGCGGAGGGTTCGGAGAGCAGTTCTTC
NA few TRBJ2-2 TRBV12-5 CASGLGAGTGELFF TGTGCTAGTGGTTTGGGAGCAGGCACCGGGGAGCTGTTTTTT
TRBD1 NA TRBJ1-3 TRBV13 CASSTTGGFRNTIYF TGTGCCAGCAGCACTACAGGGGGCTTTCGAAACACCATATATTTT
NA NA TRBJ1-1 TRBV5-4 CASSFGGAVGTEAFF TGTGCCAGCAGCTTTGGGGGGGCGGTAGGGACTGAAGCTTTCTTT
TRBD2 NA TRBJ2-7 TRBV19 CASSMVLAPGGYEQYF TGTGCCAGTAGTATGGTACTAGCGCCTGGGGGCTACGAGCAGTACTTC
TRBD2 NA TRBJ2-1 TRBV27 CASWPGLAGGPAVNEQFF TGTGCCAGCTGGCCGGGACTAGCGGGGGGGCCAGCGGTCAATGAGCAGTTCTTC
TRBD2 once TRBJ2-1 TRBV6-1 CASSGLAGGSYNEQFF TGTGCCAGCAGTGGACTAGCGGGAGGTTCCTACAATGAGCAGTTCTTC
NA NA TRBJ1-6 TRBV5-8 CASSRGLLGTDNSPLHF TGTGCCAGCAGCAGGGGTCTGTTGGGGACTGATAATTCACCCCTCCACTTT
NA few TRBJ1-5 TRBV7-2 CASSLISRQPQHF TGTGCCAGCAGCTTAATTAGTCGTCAGCCCCAGCATTTT
TRBD1 NA TRBJ1-5 TRBV7-8 CASGIRDRGQNNQPQHF TGTGCCAGCGGAATCCGGGACAGGGGGCAAAACAATCAGCCCCAGCATTTT
TRBD2 NA TRBJ2-7 TRBV19 CASINVAGTEQYF TGTGCCAGTATCAACGTAGCGGGGACCGAGCAGTACTTC
TRBD1 NA TRBJ1-5 TRBV2 CASTRDRINQPQHF TGTGCCAGCACTAGGGACAGGATAAATCAGCCCCAGCATTTT
NA NA TRBJ1-1 TRBV2 CASSEGASTGHTEAFF TGTGCCAGCAGTGAGGGAGCCTCAACCGGCCACACTGAAGCTTTCTTT